This record covers a single T cell receptor (beta chain). Its target is unknown. The hyperthyroidism was newly diagnosed and had lasted under 2 months; the patients were aged 18 to 65. Researchers barred patients who had uncontrolled infection, other autoimmune disease, pregnancy or lactation. Diagnosis relied on clinical symptoms, serum thyroxine and TRAb, thyroid ultrasound and orbital computed tomography. The data belong to a study of T cells in Graves' hyperthyroidism and ophthalmopathy. The V and J ends lost 1 base and 1 base respectively, with 7 bases between them. The length of the CDR3 is 14 residues. In germline, CDR1 is SGHAT, CDR2 FQNNGV. Whole-study results and caveats: Most clonotypes that expanded in the thyroid above 0.001 also showed up in blood.

The CDR3 regions of TCR beta were amplified from RNA transcripts. A first-round RT-PCR of the TCR CDR3 used the HTBI primer set. MiXCR, applied by TCRdb to the multiplex PCR reads, yields one record per CDR3 protein. The data show a few hundred thousand distinct CDR3 sequences, approximately 15% seen once. The material sequenced was blood. The rearrangement joins TRBV11-2 to TRBJ2-5, with D possibly matching TRBD1 (5 bases). This clonotype was sampled from a woman aged 30 to 39 with Graves' hyperthyroidism that later progressed to Graves' ophthalmopathy. CDR3 residues: CASSLAGIQETQYF. The CDR3 DNA is TGTGCCAGCAGCTTAGCAGGGATCCAAGAGACCCAGTACTTC.